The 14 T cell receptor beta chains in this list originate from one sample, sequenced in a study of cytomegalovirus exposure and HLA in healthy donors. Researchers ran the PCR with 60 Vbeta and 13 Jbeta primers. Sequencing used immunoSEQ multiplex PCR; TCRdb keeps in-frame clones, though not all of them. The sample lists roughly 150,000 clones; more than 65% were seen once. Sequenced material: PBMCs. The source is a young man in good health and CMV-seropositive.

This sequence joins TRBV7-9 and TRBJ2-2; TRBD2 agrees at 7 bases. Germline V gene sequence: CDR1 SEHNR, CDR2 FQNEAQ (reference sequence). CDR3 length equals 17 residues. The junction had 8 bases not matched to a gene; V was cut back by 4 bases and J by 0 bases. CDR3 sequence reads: CASSYPAAGANTGELFF. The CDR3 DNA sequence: TGTGCCAGCAGCTACCCCGCGGCGGGAGCGAACACCGGGGAGCTGTTTTTT.

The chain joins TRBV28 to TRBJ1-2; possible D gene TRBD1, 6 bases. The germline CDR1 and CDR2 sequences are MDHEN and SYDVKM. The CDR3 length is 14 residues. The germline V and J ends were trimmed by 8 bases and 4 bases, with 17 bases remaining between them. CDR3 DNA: TGTGCCAGCGTCCCAGGGGAATCGGCCTATGGCTACACCTTC. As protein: CASVPGESAYGYTF.

The CDR3 here is CASSLEGQFGSPLHF. CDR3 nucleotides: TGCGCCAGCAGCCTAGAGGGACAGTTCGGTTCACCCCTCCACTTT. V is TRBV5-1 and J is TRBJ1-6; 7 bases are a match to TRBD1. V lost 4 bases to trimming and J lost 9 bases; unmatched junction nucleotides: 10. Germline loops: CDR1 SGHRS, CDR2 YFSETQ. This CDR3 spans 15 amino acids. Based on the CDR3 plus reference TRBV5-1 and TRBJ1-6, the full variable domain is KAGVTQTPRYLIKTRGQQVTLSCSPISGHRSVSWYQQTPGQGLQFLFEYFSETQRNKGNFPGRFSGRQFSNSRSEMNVSTLELGDSALYLCASSLEGQFGSPLHFGNGTRLTVT.

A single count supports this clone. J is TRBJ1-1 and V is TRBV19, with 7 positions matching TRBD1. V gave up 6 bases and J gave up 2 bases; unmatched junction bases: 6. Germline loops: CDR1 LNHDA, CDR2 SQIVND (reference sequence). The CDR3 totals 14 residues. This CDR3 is CASSPGQHNTEAFF. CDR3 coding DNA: TGTGCCAGTAGCCCGGGACAGCACAACACTGAAGCTTTCTTT.

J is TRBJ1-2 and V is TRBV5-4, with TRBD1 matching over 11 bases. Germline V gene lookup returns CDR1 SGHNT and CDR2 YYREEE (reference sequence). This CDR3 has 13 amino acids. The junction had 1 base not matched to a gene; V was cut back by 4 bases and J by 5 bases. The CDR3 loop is CASSGQGAYGYTF. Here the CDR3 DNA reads TGTGCCAGCAGCGGACAGGGGGCGTATGGCTACACCTTC.

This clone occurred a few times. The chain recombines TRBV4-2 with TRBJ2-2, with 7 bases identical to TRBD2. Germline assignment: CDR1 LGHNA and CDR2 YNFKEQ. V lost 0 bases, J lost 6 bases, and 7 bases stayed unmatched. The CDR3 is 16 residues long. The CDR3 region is CASSQDPLAGAGELFF. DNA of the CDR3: TGTGCCAGCAGCCAAGATCCTTTGGCGGGAGCCGGGGAGCTGTTTTTT.

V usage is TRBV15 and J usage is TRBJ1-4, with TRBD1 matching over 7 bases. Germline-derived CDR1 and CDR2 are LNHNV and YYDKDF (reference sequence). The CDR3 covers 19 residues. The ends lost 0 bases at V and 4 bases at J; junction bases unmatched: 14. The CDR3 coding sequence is TGTGCCACCAGCAGAGATCTTTTTAAGTTGGGACAGAATAATGAAAAACTGTTTTTT. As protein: CATSRDLFKLGQNNEKLFF.

This chain's CDR3 is CASSWGQGGYGYTF. The CDR3 nucleotides are TGTGCCAGCAGTTGGGGACAGGGGGGCTATGGCTACACCTTC. The V and J genes are TRBV2 and TRBJ1-2, with 11 bases fitting TRBD1. The CDR3 has 14 amino acids. Germline V gene lookup returns CDR1 SNHLY and CDR2 FYNNEI. V shed 5 bases and J 4 bases; nucleotides not matched to a gene: 3. The entire variable domain, with the rest obtained from reference TRBV2 and TRBJ1-2, is as follows: EPEVTQTPSHQVTQMGQEVILRCVPISNHLYFYWYRQILGQKVEFLVSFYNNEISEKSEIFDDQFSVERPDGSNFTLKIRSTKLEDSAMYFCASSWGQGGYGYTFGSGTRLTVV.

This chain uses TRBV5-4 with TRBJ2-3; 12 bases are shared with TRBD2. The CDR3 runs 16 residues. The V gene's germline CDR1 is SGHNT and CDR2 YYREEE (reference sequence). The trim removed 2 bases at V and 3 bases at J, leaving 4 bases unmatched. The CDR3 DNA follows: TGTGCCAGCAGCTTTAGACTAGCGGGGGATACAGATACGCAGTATTTT. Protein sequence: CASSFRLAGDTDTQYF.

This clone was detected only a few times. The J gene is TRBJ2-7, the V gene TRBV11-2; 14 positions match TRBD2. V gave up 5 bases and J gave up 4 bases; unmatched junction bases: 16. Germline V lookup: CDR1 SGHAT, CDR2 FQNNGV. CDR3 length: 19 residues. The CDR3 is CASSGRRTSGRLGYYEQYV. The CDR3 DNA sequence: TGTGCCAGCAGCGGCAGGCGGACTAGCGGGAGGCTGGGTTATTACGAGCAGTACGTC.

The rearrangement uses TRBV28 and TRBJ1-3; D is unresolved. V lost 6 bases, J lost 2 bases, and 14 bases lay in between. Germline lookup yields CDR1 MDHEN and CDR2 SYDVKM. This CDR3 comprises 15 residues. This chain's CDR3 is CASSPSQDTGNTIYF. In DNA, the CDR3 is TGTGCCAGCAGCCCGTCTCAGGATACTGGAAACACCATATATTTT.

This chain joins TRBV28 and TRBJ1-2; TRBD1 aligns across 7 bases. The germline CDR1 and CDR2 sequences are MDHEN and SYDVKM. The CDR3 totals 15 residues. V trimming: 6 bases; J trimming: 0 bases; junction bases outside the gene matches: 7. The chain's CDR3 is CASSGTGTANYGYTF. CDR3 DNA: TGTGCCAGCAGCGGAACCGGGACAGCTAACTATGGCTACACCTTC.

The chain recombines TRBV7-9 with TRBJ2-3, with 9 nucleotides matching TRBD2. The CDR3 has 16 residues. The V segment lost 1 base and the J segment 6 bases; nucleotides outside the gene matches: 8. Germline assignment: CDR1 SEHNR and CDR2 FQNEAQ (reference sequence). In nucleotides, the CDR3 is TGTGCCAGCAGCTTAGGGCCTAGCGGGGAGTCGGATACGCAGTATTTT. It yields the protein CASSLGPSGESDTQYF.

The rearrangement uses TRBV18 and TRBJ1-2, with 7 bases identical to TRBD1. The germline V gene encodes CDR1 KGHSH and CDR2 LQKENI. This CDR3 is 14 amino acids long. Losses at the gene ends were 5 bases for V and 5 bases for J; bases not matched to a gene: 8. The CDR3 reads CASSSGTDGYGYTF. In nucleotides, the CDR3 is TGTGCCAGCTCATCGGGGACAGACGGTTATGGCTACACCTTC.